The rows below give T cell receptor beta chains drawn from one sample of a study of T cells in Graves' hyperthyroidism and ophthalmopathy. A single record per CDR3 protein comes from TCRdb applying MiXCR to the multiplex PCR reads. This sample has approximately 600,000 distinct CDR3 sequences, with around 16% found just once. Sequenced input: blood. The receptors derive from a woman aged 30 to 39 with Graves' hyperthyroidism. The CDR3 runs from the conserved cysteine through the conserved F or W. The D gene is left open where the match is weak. The size entry is marked missing in some rows and otherwise reads once, few, many or a size class.

>14|TRBV6-1|NA|many|TRBJ2-1
TGTGCCAGCCGAAACGGGGTTCCCCACAATGAGCAGTTCTTC
CASRNGVPHNEQFF
>15|TRBV12-3/TRBV12-4|TRBD1|many|TRBJ1-2
TGTGCCAGCAGTTTAATCCCCGGACAGGGTGGAGGCTACACCTTC
CASSLIPGQGGGYTF
>16|TRBV12-3/TRBV12-4|TRBD1|NA|TRBJ1-1
TGTGCCAGCAGCTTCGGACAGGGAAGGGGCGGCACTGAAGCTTTCTTT
CASSFGQGRGGTEAFF
>14|TRBV11-3|NA|many|TRBJ2-3
TGTGCCAGCAGCTCCCGGACAGACACAGATACGCAGTATTTT
CASSSRTDTDTQYF
>13|TRBV18|TRBD1|many|TRBJ2-7
TGTGCCAGCTCACGGGACAGCCCCTACGAGCAGTACTTC
CASSRDSPYEQYF
>18|TRBV7-3|TRBD2|NA|TRBJ2-5
TGTGCCAGCAGCTTAGGATTTAGCGGGAGTAGAGTTTTAGAGACCCAGTACTTC
CASSLGFSGSRVLETQYF
>14|TRBV7-2|NA|few|TRBJ2-1
TGTGCCAGCAGCTTAGCGCTCGTGGGGAATGAGCAGTTCTTC
CASSLALVGNEQFF
>16|TRBV30|TRBD2|few|TRBJ2-1
TGTGCCTGGAGTCGTCACGGCGGGAGAACTAACAATGAGCAGTTCTTC
CAWSRHGGRTNNEQFF
>11|TRBV20-1|NA|few|TRBJ1-4
TGCAGTACGGGACCTGCTGAAAAACTGTTTTTT
CSTGPAEKLFF
>13|TRBV6-1|NA|NA|TRBJ1-2
TGTGCCACAGGGCCCGATGTTGGGCCTGGCTACACCTTC
CATGPDVGPGYTF
>16|TRBV5-1|TRBD1|many|TRBJ1-1
TGCGCCAGCAGCTCGGGACAGGGGAATGGTATCACTGAAGCTTTCTTT
CASSSGQGNGITEAFF
>15|TRBV6-1|NA|NA|TRBJ1-5
TGTGCCAGCAGTAGCACGTTCCCTAGCAATCAGCCCCAGCATTTT
CASSSTFPSNQPQHF
>15|TRBV28|NA|many|TRBJ1-5
TGTGCCAGCAGTTGGGGAGGATATGGCAATCAGCCCCAGCATTTT
CASSWGGYGNQPQHF
>11|TRBV20-1|NA|many|TRBJ2-7
TGCAGTGCTAGGGAAACCTACGAGCAGTACTTC
CSARETYEQYF
>16|TRBV20-1|NA|few|TRBJ1-5
TGCAGTGCTAGAGATTGGGTCAGGGGTGGCAATCAGCCCCAGCATTTT
CSARDWVRGGNQPQHF
>16|TRBV10-2|NA|NA|TRBJ2-5
TGCGCCAGCAGGGATAGCGGCCGGCGCGACCAAGAGACCCAGTACTTC
CASRDSGRRDQETQYF
>13|TRBV11-2|NA|many|TRBJ2-1
TGTGCCAGCAGCTTAACCAGTCTCAATGAGCAGTTCTTC
CASSLTSLNEQFF
>17|TRBV12-5|TRBD2|many|TRBJ2-3
TGTGCTAGTGGTTTGGTACTCCAGCGGGAGGGCCCCGATACGCAGTATTTT
CASGLVLQREGPDTQYF
>15|TRBV4-3|NA|NA|TRBJ1-6
TGCGCCAGCAGCCAAGAGAGGACCCCGGGGTCACCCCTCCACTTT
CASSQERTPGSPLHF
>12|TRBV20-1|NA|many|TRBJ1-2
TGCAGTGCTCATACACAGGACTATGGCTACACCTTC
CSAHTQDYGYTF
>15|TRBV20-1|TRBD2|NA|TRBJ2-7
TGCAGTGCTAGAGATCTGACTAGCGGGAGCTACGAGCAGTACTTC
CSARDLTSGSYEQYF
>16|TRBV28|TRBD2|many|TRBJ2-7
TGTGCCAGCAGTCCCGGGACTAGCGCGACCTCCTACGAGCAGTACTTC
CASSPGTSATSYEQYF
>16|TRBV11-2|NA|once|TRBJ2-7
TGTGCCAGCAGCCCGTTGCCCGACGGCCCCGTCTACGAGCAGTACTTC
CASSPLPDGPVYEQYF
>18|TRBV18|NA|NA|TRBJ1-1
TGTGCCAGCTCACCACTCCTTCACCTGTCAAAGAGGGACACTGAAGCTTTCTTT
CASSPLLHLSKRDTEAFF
>13|TRBV30|NA|few|TRBJ1-2
TGTGCCTTTACCCCGGGCCGAAACTATGGCTACACCTTC
CAFTPGRNYGYTF
>15|TRBV6-6|NA|NA|TRBJ2-5
TGTGCCAGCAGTTACTTGGGGAGGGGGACGGAGACCCAGTACTTC
CASSYLGRGTETQYF
>12|TRBV7-9|NA|NA|TRBJ2-7
TGTGCCAGCAGCAACCGGCTAGGTGAGCAGTACTTC
CASSNRLGEQYF
>14|TRBV30|NA|few|TRBJ1-3
TGTGCCTGGAGTGGGTTGACAGCTGGAAACACCATATATTTT
CAWSGLTAGNTIYF
>14|TRBV6-1|TRBD1|many|TRBJ2-5
TGTGCCAGCAGGCCCGGGACAGGGGCAGAGACCCAGTACTTC
CASRPGTGAETQYF
>15|TRBV20-1|TRBD1|NA|TRBJ2-1
TGCAGTGCGGGAGCAGGGGGAAGCTCCTACAATGAGCAGTTCTTC
CSAGAGGSSYNEQFF
>12|TRBV5-1|NA|few|TRBJ1-2
TGCGCCAGCAGCACGTGGGACTATGGCTACACCTTC
CASSTWDYGYTF
>13|TRBV19|NA|few|TRBJ2-7
TGTGCCAGTAGTATCGGACACCGCTACGAGCAGTACTTC
CASSIGHRYEQYF
>12|TRBV6-6|NA|many|TRBJ1-1
TGTGCCAGCAGTTACATGGGGGGTTACGCTTTCTTT
CASSYMGGYAFF
>11|TRBV2|NA|many|TRBJ1-2
TGTGCCAGCGCAGGGAACTATGGCTACACCTTC
CASAGNYGYTF
>16|TRBV7-8|TRBD2|NA|TRBJ2-2
TGCGCCAGCAGCCAAGTGTTGCGGGGGGACACCGGGGAGCTGTTTTTT
CASSQVLRGDTGELFF
>13|TRBV9|TRBD1|few|TRBJ1-1
TGTGCCAGCAGCGGCGACAGGGGTCTGGGAGCTTTCTTT
CASSGDRGLGAFF
>12|TRBV7-9|NA|NA|TRBJ2-2
TGTGCCAGCAGCTTGGACACCGGGGAGCTGCTTTTT
CASSLDTGELLF
>16|TRBV7-2|NA|many|TRBJ2-2
TGTGCCAGCAGACGACCGGGACACAGAAACACCGGGGAGCTGTTTTTT
CASRRPGHRNTGELFF
>14|TRBV6-2/TRBV6-3|NA|NA|TRBJ1-2
TGTGCCAGCAGTCTCCAGGGAAGGGACTATGGCTACACCTTC
CASSLQGRDYGYTF
>16|TRBV28|NA|many|TRBJ2-7
TGTGCCAGCACCCGCCTAGGGCGGGGCTTAACCTACGAGCAGTACTTC
CASTRLGRGLTYEQYF
>16|TRBV28|NA|NA|TRBJ2-5
TGTGCCAGCAGTTTATCGGCGGTGGAGGCGTGGGAGACCCAGTACTTC
CASSLSAVEAWETQYF
>13|TRBV3-1|TRBD2|few|TRBJ2-1
TGTGCCAGCAGCCAACTAGCGGACAATGAGCAGTTCTTC
CASSQLADNEQFF
>15|TRBV11-1|TRBD2|many|TRBJ2-2
TGTGCCAGCAGCTTAGCCGGACTAGCCACCGGGGAGCTGTTTTTT
CASSLAGLATGELFF
>16|TRBV2|TRBD2|many|TRBJ2-5
TGTGCCAGCAGGGGCAGAACGGGAGGGCCCTCGGAGACCCAGTACTTC
CASRGRTGGPSETQYF
>11|TRBV13|NA|few|TRBJ2-1
TGTGCCAGCAGCGCCGCCAGTGAGCAGTTCTTC
CASSAASEQFF
>12|TRBV6-4|NA|few|TRBJ1-2
TGTGCCAGCATAGGAGGGAACTATGGCTACACCTTC
CASIGGNYGYTF
>13|TRBV29-1|NA|NA|TRBJ2-3
TGCAGCGTTGTCAGAACTAGCACAGATACGCAGTATTTT
CSVVRTSTDTQYF
>16|TRBV12-3/TRBV12-4|TRBD1|many|TRBJ2-1
TGTGCCAGCAGTTTGAGACAGGGAAGGGGCTTCAATGAGCAGTTCTTC
CASSLRQGRGFNEQFF
>19|TRBV20-1|TRBD2|NA|TRBJ2-3
TGCAGTGCTAGAGTCCGGCCTAGAGCGGGAAAACCTAGCACAGATACGCAGTATTTT
CSARVRPRAGKPSTDTQYF
>14|TRBV12-3/TRBV12-4|NA|NA|TRBJ1-5
TGTGCCAGCAGTTTTAGGGGCCCCAATCAGCCCCAGCATTTT
CASSFRGPNQPQHF
>18|TRBV11-2|NA|NA|TRBJ1-1
TGTGCCAGCAGCTTAGAGGAGCCCGGGGTCTGGGTGGACACTGAAGCTTTCTTT
CASSLEEPGVWVDTEAFF
>15|TRBV4-2|NA|NA|TRBJ2-4
TGTGCCAGCAGCCAAGATAGAGCGGCTAGAGACATTCAGTACTTC
CASSQDRAARDIQYF